The 23 T cell receptor beta chains below were found in one sample sequenced in a study of siplizumab effects on memory and regulatory T cells. Assay used: immunoSEQ multiplex PCR; TCRdb lists only in-frame clones, some missing. The data show some 100,000 clones, roughly 94% seen once. The sequencing input was Tregs sorted from blood. Receptor source: a human donor in good health.

The chain has TRBV19 and TRBJ2-7, with 14 bases lining up with TRBD2. The CDR3 spans 18 residues. The trim removed 6 bases at V and 3 bases at J, leaving 13 bases unmatched. CDR1 is LNHDA and CDR2 is SQIVND in the germline V gene (reference sequence). The CDR3 loop reads CASSLGTSGGGILYEQYF. The DNA of the CDR3 is TGTGCCAGTAGCCTAGGGACTAGCGGGGGCGGTATACTCTACGAGCAGTACTTC.

This chain links TRBV11-2 with TRBJ2-7, with D hard to call. Germline assignment: CDR1 SGHAT and CDR2 FQNNGV. Trimming removed 3 bases at V and 1 base at J, with 10 bases between. This CDR3 is 14 amino acids long. DNA of the CDR3: TGTGCCAGCAGCTTGGGTTTTTGGTCCTACGAGCAGTACTTC. This gives the protein CASSLGFWSYEQYF.

The chain uses TRBV28 and TRBJ1-2, with 7 bases that match TRBD1. The junction had 7 bases not matched to a gene; V was cut back by 4 bases and J by 5 bases. CDR1 and CDR2 (germline): MDHEN, SYDVKM. This CDR3 is 14 amino acids long. The CDR3 DNA is TGTGCCAGCAGTTACTACAGGGGCGGGTATGGCTACACCTTC. Its translation: CASSYYRGGYGYTF.

The J gene is TRBJ2-2, the V gene TRBV6-5, with no clear D. The germline V gene encodes CDR1 MNHEY and CDR2 SVGAGI. This CDR3 comprises 15 residues. The V end was cut by 4 bases, the J end by 1 base, with 10 bases between. The CDR3 sequence is CASSWSGKNTGELFF. For the CDR3, the DNA is TGTGCCAGCAGTTGGTCCGGAAAGAACACCGGGGAGCTGTTTTTT.

V usage is TRBV29-1 and J usage is TRBJ2-2; D is undetermined. V lost 4 bases, J lost 2 bases, and 5 bases lay in between. The CDR3 sequence is 12 residues long. Germline lookup yields CDR1 SQVTM and CDR2 ANQGSEA. The CDR3 region is CSVGFNTGELFF. CDR3 in DNA: TGCAGCGTTGGTTTCAACACCGGGGAGCTGTTTTTT.

The V call is TRBV6-1, the J call TRBJ2-3, with D unclear. V was trimmed by 6 bases and J by 6 bases, leaving 19 bases between them. Germline loops: CDR1 MNHNS, CDR2 SASEGT. This CDR3 has 15 amino acids. The chain's CDR3 is CASSPPGPLSDTQYF. The CDR3 DNA reads TGTGCCAGCAGCCCCCCCGGACCGCTGTCGGATACGCAGTATTTT.

CDR3 in DNA: TGTGCCAGCAGTGAAGGGGGTGGACAGCCCCAGCATTTT. Its protein is CASSEGGGQPQHF. The chain links TRBV2 to TRBJ1-5; D is uncertain. The V gene's germline CDR1 is SNHLY and CDR2 FYNNEI. V lost 1 base and J 7 bases, leaving 8 bases between the germline ends. This CDR3 is 13 amino acids long.

The gene calls are TRBV14 and TRBJ2-7; TRBD2 is a possible D gene (5 bases). The CDR3 contains 13 residues. V lost 4 bases to trimming and J lost 4 bases, with 11 bases between them. Germline lookup yields CDR1 SGHDN and CDR2 FVKESK. The CDR3: CASSPVRGYEQYF. The CDR3 nucleotides are TGTGCCAGCAGCCCTGTTCGGGGATACGAGCAGTACTTC.

V and J are TRBV5-4 and TRBJ1-1; TRBD1 agrees at 8 bases. Germline assignment: CDR1 SGHNT and CDR2 YYREEE (reference sequence). There are 19 residues in the CDR3. V shed 1 base and J 4 bases; nucleotides not matched to a gene: 18. CDR3 sequence: CASSLLRNSRQGLSTEAFF. The CDR3 region has the DNA TGTGCCAGCAGCTTGTTGAGGAACTCTAGACAGGGGTTGTCCACTGAAGCTTTCTTT.

The chain carries TRBV18 and TRBJ2-7; TRBD1 is a possible D gene (6 bases). Deletions cut 1 base from V and 4 bases from J, with 20 bases between. CDR1 and CDR2 from the germline V gene are KGHSH and LQKENI. CDR3 length: 17 amino acids. In nucleotides, the CDR3 is TGTGCCAGCTCACCACTACCTAGGGGGAGCTTTGTTTACGAGCAGTACTTC. This translates into CASSPLPRGSFVYEQYF.

The sample holds one count of this clone. This sequence joins TRBV5-5 and TRBJ2-2; tentatively, D is TRBD1 (5 bases). The V gene's germline CDR1 is SGHKS and CDR2 YYEKEE (reference sequence). Trimming took 2 bases from V and 4 from J, leaving 9 bases between them. The CDR3 totals 14 residues. As DNA, the CDR3 is TGTGCCAGCAGCTTCGGACAAGTCACCGGGGAGCTGTTTTTT. Protein product: CASSFGQVTGELFF.

This chain uses TRBV6-5 with TRBJ1-4; D gene unclear. CDR3 length: 13 amino acids. Germline V CDR1 and CDR2: MNHEY, SVGAGI. Trimming removed 1 base from V and 12 bases from J, with 12 bases in between. The CDR3 spells CASSYLTSPQLFF. DNA of the CDR3: TGTGCCAGCAGTTACTTGACCTCACCCCAACTGTTTTTT.

The rearrangement uses TRBV27 and TRBJ1-2; D not certain. CDR3 length: 12 residues. V lost 6 bases, J lost 2 bases, and 7 bases lay in between. Per germline, CDR1 MNHEY and CDR2 SMNVEV (reference sequence). In DNA form, the CDR3 reads TGTGCCAGCAGCGGTGGAAACTATGGCTACACCTTC. Its translation: CASSGGNYGYTF.

The J gene is TRBJ2-3, the V gene TRBV7-3, with D perhaps matching TRBD2 (6 bases). The germline CDR1 and CDR2 sequences are SGHTA and FQGTGA. V lost 5 bases to trimming and J lost 4 bases, with 16 bases between them. The CDR3 extends over 15 amino acids. This CDR3 reads CASSPGGARSDTQYF. The CDR3 region has the DNA TGTGCCAGCAGCCCCGGGGGAGCGAGATCAGATACGCAGTATTTT.

This rearrangement joins TRBV5-1 to TRBJ2-7; D is undetermined. The CDR3 runs 13 residues. CDR1 is SGHRS, CDR2 YFSETQ, per germline. V lost 0 bases and J lost 3, with 7 bases in between. The CDR3 reads CASSLDLSYEQYF. CDR3 DNA sequence: TGCGCCAGCAGCTTGGATCTTAGCTACGAGCAGTACTTC.

This chain joins TRBV5-1 and TRBJ2-1, with D tentatively TRBD1 or TRBD2 (5 bases each). V lost 1 base to trimming and J lost 9 bases, with 14 bases between them. The length of the CDR3 is 14 residues. Germline V gives CDR1 SGHRS, CDR2 YFSETQ. CDR3 in DNA: TGCGCCAGCAGCTTGCAATCCAGGGACGGTGAGCAGTTCTTC. Translation: CASSLQSRDGEQFF.

The J gene is TRBJ1-2, the V gene TRBV7-8; D unclear. Per germline, CDR1 SGHVS and CDR2 FQNEAQ. V was shortened by 2 bases and J by 8 bases, with 12 bases between the two germline ends. The CDR3 length is 13 residues. The CDR3 nucleotides read TGTGCCAGCAGCTTATGGGAGGGTCGGGGCTACACCTTC. Encoded protein: CASSLWEGRGYTF.

V usage is TRBV21-1 and J usage is TRBJ2-3; TRBD2, the table's D call, was not compared with the DNA. TRBV21-1 is a pseudogene segment. The CDR3 contains 15 residues. The CDR3 is CARTAGGGSTDTQYF. The DNA for the CDR3 is TGTGCCAGAACAGCGGGCGGCGGGAGCACAGATACGCAGTATTTT.

The rearrangement links TRBV11-2 to TRBJ2-5, with D perhaps matching TRBD1 or TRBD2 (5 bases each). Trimming removed 5 bases from V and 5 bases from J, with 18 bases in between. Germline V gene data show CDR1 as SGHAT and CDR2 as FQNNGV. This CDR3 region has 15 residues. The CDR3 sequence is CASSPMGVRRETQYF. In DNA, the CDR3 is TGTGCCAGCAGCCCTATGGGGGTGAGGAGGGAGACCCAGTACTTC. The full variable domain, completed using reference TRBV11-2 and TRBJ2-5, is EAGVAQSPRYKIIEKRQSVAFWCNPISGHATLYWYQQILGQGPKLLIQFQNNGVVDDSQLPKDRFSAERLKGVDSTLKIQPAKLEDSAVYLCASSPMGVRRETQYFGPGTRLLVL.

This chain joins TRBV5-4 and TRBJ2-7; D unclear. The germline V and J ends were trimmed by 0 bases and 2 bases, with 12 bases remaining between them. CDR3 size: 15 residues. Germline assignment: CDR1 SGHNT and CDR2 YYREEE (reference sequence). CDR3 nucleotide sequence: TGTGCCAGCAGCTTGGGGGTAGCTGAGCCCTACGAGCAGTACTTC. Its translation: CASSLGVAEPYEQYF.

J is TRBJ1-2 and V is TRBV5-1, with D tentatively TRBD1 (5 bases). There are 14 residues in the CDR3. V dropped 2 bases and J dropped 6 bases, with 14 bases sitting between them. The V gene's germline CDR1 is SGHRS and CDR2 YFSETQ. This CDR3 is CASSFAWRGDGYTF. CDR3 nucleotides: TGCGCCAGCAGCTTCGCATGGAGAGGGGATGGCTACACCTTC.

The rearrangement uses TRBV18 and TRBJ2-2, with D possibly matching TRBD2 (5 bases). Germline loops: CDR1 KGHSH, CDR2 LQKENI. Deletions cut 3 bases from V and 0 bases from J, with 5 bases between. The CDR3 runs 14 residues. CDR3 sequence reads: CASSPGANTGELFF. The CDR3, as DNA: TGTGCCAGCTCACCGGGAGCGAACACCGGGGAGCTGTTTTTT.

The chain carries TRBV6-1 and TRBJ2-4; possible D gene TRBD2, 6 bases. The CDR3 contains 15 residues. V lost 1 base to trimming and J lost 6 bases, with 13 bases between them. Germline CDR1 reads MNHNS; CDR2 reads SASEGT. The CDR3 reads CASSEVGLKGNIQYF. The CDR3 DNA is TGTGCCAGCAGTGAAGTCGGACTAAAGGGAAACATTCAGTACTTC.